The entry below gives a single TCR beta chain sequence along with its context. Its antigen is not identified. The validation cohort, a group of some 120 subjects, included the donors and was separate from the approximately 670-subject first cohort. This sample stems from a study of cytomegalovirus exposure and HLA in healthy donors. Findings and limits, study-wide: A list of approximately 160 TCR beta chains associated with cytomegalovirus was given. Cytomegalovirus status, reportedly, was diagnosed with high specificity and sensitivity by the classifier. As confirmed in vitro, a few CMV-associated chains were specific for CMV antigens.

The V gene lost 5 bases and the J gene lost 10 bases, with 15 bases spanning the gap. The CDR3 spans 13 residues. Germline lookup yields CDR1 PRHDT and CDR2 FYEKMQ (reference sequence). Here immunoSEQ multiplex PCR was the method, and the copy in TCRdb shows in-frame clones only, minus some. The repertoire holds around 71,000 clones, about 94% seen once, with over 1.2% in the top ten. This clonotype originated in a man aged 18 to 29 in good health and CMV-seropositive. Sequenced material: PBMCs. The V call is TRBV13, the J call TRBJ2-1; the D gene is possibly TRBD2 (6 bases). In nucleotides, the CDR3 is TGTGCCAGCAGCCCACGGGACTCCGCGGAGCAGTTCTTC. The encoded protein is CASSPRDSAEQFF.